A selection of T cell receptor beta chains follows, all from one sample in a study of T-cell reconstitution after alpha-beta-depleted transplantation in children. TCRdb recomputed calls from the PCR reads with MiXCR, one row per CDR3 protein. Among about 980,000 distinct CDR3 sequences, roughly 29% were seen once, and the ten largest hold about 28%. Sequencing used PBMCs, mostly from graft donor cells, obtained 360 days after TCRalphabeta/CD19-depleted stem cell transplant. The receptors originated from a boy younger than two who had a stem cell transplant for SCID, so the T cells may come from the graft donor. CDR3s include the opening cysteine and the closing phenylalanine or tryptophan. The size entry is marked missing in some rows and otherwise reads once, few, many or a size class.

v_call cdr3_length clone_size cdr3_aa
TRBV11-1 19 once CASSFKGARDSKALYEQYF
TRBV20-1 11 NA CSARDWGDYTF
TRBV28 20 few CASSPGGMGTSGDPFYEQYF
TRBV12-3/TRBV12-4 15 NA CASSIGQTGNQPQHF
TRBV28 14 once CASSPDRAKTEAFF
TRBV12-3/TRBV12-4 16 NA CASRPTPSSVANVLTF
TRBV29-1 14 NA CSVRTGARSYEQYF
TRBV7-4 16 NA CASRRGQAWNTGELFF
TRBV5-5 15 few CASSTRTEKGEKLFF
TRBV7-9 15 NA CASSLYTRGTDTQYF
TRBV12-3/TRBV12-4 15 NA CASSPTGSIPGELFF
TRBV14 15 many CASSQQGGSSYEQYF
TRBV5-1 17 few CASSFGDKGESRTEAFF
TRBV10-3 14 NA CAISESHVSYEQYF
TRBV5-1 13 NA CASSWTWGLTQYF
TRBV5-1 17 NA CASSSGLQGGAGNTQYF
TRBV4-1 14 NA CASSQDVGEETQYF
TRBV4-3 15 few CASSQDDERDETQYF
TRBV7-3 15 NA CASSQTGMAGNTIYF
TRBV21-1 14 NA CASVRDGLPYEQYF
TRBV19 17 NA CASSLRTSGRTYNEQFF
TRBV11-2 14 NA CASSLLKGRGEQFF
TRBV6-1 15 NA CASSLASGGAGELFF
TRBV19 15 few CASSIGVGLDNEQFF
TRBV12-3/TRBV12-4 11 few CARLQGNTQYF
TRBV20-1 18 few CSARGSGASGASTDTQYF
TRBV28 14 few CASSLHIMNTEAFF
TRBV28 16 NA CASRGLAGVTYNEQFF
TRBV20-1 15 NA CSAKVVRLATGELFF
TRBV24-1 15 NA CATSSSGANTGELFF
TRBV20-1 12 many CSAGDSNQPQHF
TRBV5-1 14 few CASSLGQGWNEAFF
TRBV18 16 NA CASSPHPREANTEAFF